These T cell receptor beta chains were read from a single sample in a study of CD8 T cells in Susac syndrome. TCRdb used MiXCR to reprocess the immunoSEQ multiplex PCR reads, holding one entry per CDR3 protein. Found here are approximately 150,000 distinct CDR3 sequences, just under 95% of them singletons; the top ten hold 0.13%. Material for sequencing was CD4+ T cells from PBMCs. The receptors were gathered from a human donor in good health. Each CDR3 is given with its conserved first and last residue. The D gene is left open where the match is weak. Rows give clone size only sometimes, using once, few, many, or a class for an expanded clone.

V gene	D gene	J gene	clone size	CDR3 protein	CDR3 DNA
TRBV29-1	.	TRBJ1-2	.	CSVALGGNYGYTF	TGCAGCGTTGCGTTGGGCGGGAACTATGGCTACACCTTC
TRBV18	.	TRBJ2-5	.	CASSPTWAGETQYF	TGTGCCAGCTCACCAACCTGGGCAGGCGAGACCCAGTACTTC
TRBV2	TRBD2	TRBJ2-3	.	CASSAQRDLTDTQYF	TGTGCCAGCAGTGCCCAGCGGGACCTCACAGATACGCAGTATTTT
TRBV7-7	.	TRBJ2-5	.	CASSPTETQYF	TGTGCCAGCAGCCCTACAGAGACCCAGTACTTC
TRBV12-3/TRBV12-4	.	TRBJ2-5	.	CASSLIRETQYF	TGTGCCAGCAGTTTAATTCGGGAGACCCAGTACTTC
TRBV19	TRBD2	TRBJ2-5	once	CASSPSKRGKETQYF	TGTGCCAGTAGTCCCTCCAAGCGGGGTAAAGAGACCCAGTACTTC
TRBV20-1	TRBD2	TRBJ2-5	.	CSASNSGETQYF	TGCAGTGCTAGTAATAGCGGGGAGACCCAGTACTTC
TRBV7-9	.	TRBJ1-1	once	CASSLAPGLEAFF	TGTGCCAGCAGCTTAGCCCCGGGTCTCGAAGCTTTCTTT
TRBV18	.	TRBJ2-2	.	CASSPDRNTGELFF	TGTGCCAGCTCACCGGACAGAAACACCGGGGAGCTGTTTTTT
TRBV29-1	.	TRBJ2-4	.	CSVVMGNIQYF	TGCAGCGTTGTCATGGGAAACATTCAGTACTTC
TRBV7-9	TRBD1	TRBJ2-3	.	CASSLTGFTDTQYF	TGTGCCAGCAGCCTGACAGGGTTTACAGATACGCAGTATTTT
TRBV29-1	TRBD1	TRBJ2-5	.	CSADRGETQYF	TGCAGCGCGGACAGGGGAGAGACCCAGTACTTC
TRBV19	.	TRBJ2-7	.	CASSTSGDSSYEQYF	TGTGCCAGTAGTACCTCGGGGGACAGCTCCTACGAGCAGTACTTC
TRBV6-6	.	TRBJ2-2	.	CASSYQTGLLTGELFF	TGTGCCAGCAGTTATCAGACAGGACTCCTCACCGGGGAGCTGTTTTTT
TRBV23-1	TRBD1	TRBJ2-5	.	CARTGAPQETQYF	TGCGCCCGGACAGGGGCCCCCCAAGAGACCCAGTACTTC
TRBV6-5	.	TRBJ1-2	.	CASGDPLSGGYTF	TGTGCCAGCGGAGACCCTCTTTCCGGAGGCTACACCTTC
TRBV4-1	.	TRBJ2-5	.	CASSQGVRETQYF	TGCGCCAGCAGCCAGGGGGTAAGAGAGACCCAGTACTTC
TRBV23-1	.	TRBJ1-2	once	CASSQSSFTYGYTF	TGCGCCAGCAGTCAGTCGAGTTTTACCTATGGCTACACCTTC
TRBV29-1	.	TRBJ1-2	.	CSVEEVAYGYTF	TGCAGCGTTGAGGAAGTGGCCTATGGCTACACCTTC
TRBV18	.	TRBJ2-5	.	CASSPPGDQETQYF	TGTGCCAGCTCACCACCGGGGGATCAAGAGACCCAGTACTTC
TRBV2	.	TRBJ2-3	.	CASSDWGDTQYF	TGTGCCAGCAGTGACTGGGGAGATACGCAGTATTTT
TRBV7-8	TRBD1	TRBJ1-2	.	CASSFIQGNGYTF	TGTGCCAGCAGCTTCATACAGGGGAATGGCTACACCTTC